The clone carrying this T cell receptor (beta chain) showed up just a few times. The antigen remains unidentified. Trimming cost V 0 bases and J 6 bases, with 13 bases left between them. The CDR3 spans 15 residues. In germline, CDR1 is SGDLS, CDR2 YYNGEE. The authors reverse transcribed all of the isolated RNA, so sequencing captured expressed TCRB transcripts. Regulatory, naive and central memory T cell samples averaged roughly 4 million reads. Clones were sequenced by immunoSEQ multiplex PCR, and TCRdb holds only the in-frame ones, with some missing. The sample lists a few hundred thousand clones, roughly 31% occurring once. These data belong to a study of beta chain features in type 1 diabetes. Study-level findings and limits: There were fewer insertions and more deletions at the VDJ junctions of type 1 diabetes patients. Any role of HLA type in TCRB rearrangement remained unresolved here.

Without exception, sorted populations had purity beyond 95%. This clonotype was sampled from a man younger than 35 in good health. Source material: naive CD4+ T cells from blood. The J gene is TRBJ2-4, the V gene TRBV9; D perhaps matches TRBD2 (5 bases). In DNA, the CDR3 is TGTGCCAGCAGCGTAGGACCGGCAGAGGGAAACATTCAGTACTTC. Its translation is CASSVGPAEGNIQYF.